This T cell receptor (beta chain) is from a study of T cell responses to AZD1222 COVID-19 vaccine. Study-level results: Dominant at 160-218 and 743-854, vaccine-associated CD4 TCRs also spanned spike. Sampled repertoires all dated from after the peak T cell response. In a largely white British group with more females than males, clonal diversity was possibly underestimated.

TCRdb's table, derived via immunoSEQ multiplex PCR, lists solely in-frame clones and lacks some. This sample carries about 270,000 clones, about 94% of them seen once, and the ten largest clones take 0.5% to 0.7%. Comment on this clone: The antigen remains unidentified.

V lost 4 bases, J lost 3 bases, and 12 bases stayed unmatched. The CDR3 covers 18 residues. Germline CDR1 is LNHDA and CDR2 is SQIVND (reference sequence). The clonotype originates from an adult who received the AZD1222 COVID-19 vaccine. This chain uses TRBV19 with TRBJ2-3, with 11 bases that match TRBD2. The material was peripheral blood, obtained 28 days after the second AZD1222 dose. This chain's CDR3 is CASSTLGAPSGRTDTQYF. The CDR3 DNA reads as TGTGCCAGTAGTACCCTCGGCGCTCCTAGCGGGAGGACAGATACGCAGTATTTT.